Below are 5 T cell receptor beta chains sequenced from a single sample in a study of shared clonotypes between healthy human individuals. CD45RO negativity and positive selection for CCR7 defined naive CD8 cells, a population that excluded terminally differentiated effector memory CD45RA+ cells. Data came from immunoSEQ multiplex PCR; TCRdb stores just in-frame clones and leaves some out. The sample carries about 2 million clones, approximately 94% recorded once. The sample comprised naive CD8+ T cells sorted from blood. Source of these receptors: a man aged 18 to 29 in good health.

CDR3 DNA: TGTGCCAGCAGCTCCGTTGGACAGGGGAAAATTCTCGACGAGCAGTACTTC. This sequence encodes CASSSVGQGKILDEQYF. The chain employs TRBV7-9 and TRBJ2-7, with 9 bases lining up with TRBD1. The CDR3 consists of 17 residues. Germline lookup yields CDR1 SEHNR and CDR2 FQNEAQ (reference sequence). V was pared by 4 bases and J by 5 bases, with 15 bases of the junction left unmatched.

V gene TRBV2 combines with J gene TRBJ1-1; D possibly corresponds to TRBD1 (5 bases). CDR1 and CDR2 (germline): SNHLY, FYNNEI. The CDR3 has 13 amino acids. V shed 11 bases and J shed 4 bases, with 17 bases lying between them. The CDR3 here is CAVQGSSSTEAFF. As DNA, the CDR3 is TGTGCCGTTCAGGGTTCCTCGAGCACTGAAGCTTTCTTT.

The gene calls are TRBV30 and TRBJ1-1, with no clear D. The CDR3 is 13 residues long. The V end lost 3 bases, the J end lost 4 bases, and 12 bases lay between the germline ends. Per germline, CDR1 GTSNPN and CDR2 SVGIG (reference sequence). The CDR3 nucleotides read TGTGCCTGGAGACCGGGTTGGGGCACTGAAGCTTTCTTT. As protein: CAWRPGWGTEAFF. The full variable domain, with the rest looked up from reference TRBV30 and TRBJ1-1, is SQTIHQWPATLVQPVGSPLSLECTVEGTSNPNLYWYRQAAGRGLQLLFYSVGIGQISSEVPQNLSASRPQDRQFILSSKKLLLSDSGFYLCAWRPGWGTEAFFGQGTRLTVV.

The chain combines TRBV6-5 with TRBJ1-4, with D tentatively TRBD1 (5 bases). With 2 bases removed from V and 4 bases from J, the gap between germline ends came to 8 bases. CDR1 is MNHEY and CDR2 is SVGAGI in the germline V gene. The CDR3 has 14 residues. The CDR3 reads CASSYLGVNEKLFF. CDR3 coding DNA: TGTGCCAGCAGTTACCTAGGGGTTAATGAAAAACTGTTTTTT.

This sequence joins TRBV5-6 and TRBJ2-1; 9 bases fit TRBD1. This CDR3 has 15 residues. With 4 bases clipped from V and 9 bases from J, the junction kept 11 bases outside the gene matches. Germline V CDR1 and CDR2: SGHDT, YYEEEE. CDR3 residues: CASSHRDRASGEQFF. DNA of the CDR3: TGTGCCAGCAGCCACCGGGACAGGGCCTCTGGTGAGCAGTTCTTC.